This TCR beta chain was documented in a study of siplizumab effects on memory and regulatory T cells. Study findings and constraints: The average Treg-derived proportion among mappable alloreactive CD4+ clones was 55% to 75% with siplizumab versus about 27% in controls. Roughly 80-96% of proliferating CD4+ or CD8+ clones defied assignment to a naive or memory phenotype. Greater diversity than memory cells seemed evident in naive T cells, which also appeared to be major alloresponse contributors.

The CDR3 is 14 amino acids. Trimming removed 1 base at V and 1 base at J, with 7 bases between. Germline lookup yields CDR1 SGHTA and CDR2 FQGNSA. With regard to this clone: The target antigen is unknown.

Assays covered 100,000 or so TCR templates per sample. Sequencing used immunoSEQ multiplex PCR; TCRdb keeps in-frame clones, though not all of them. The sample lists over 85,000 clones; 90% to 95% were seen once. This sequence originates from a human donor in good health. The specimen was CD4+ T cells sorted from blood. The chain couples TRBV7-2 to TRBJ1-2; the D is unclear. The CDR3 nucleotides read TGTGCCAGCAGCTTAGACAGAGTTAACTATGGCTACACCTTC. It codes for CASSLDRVNYGYTF.